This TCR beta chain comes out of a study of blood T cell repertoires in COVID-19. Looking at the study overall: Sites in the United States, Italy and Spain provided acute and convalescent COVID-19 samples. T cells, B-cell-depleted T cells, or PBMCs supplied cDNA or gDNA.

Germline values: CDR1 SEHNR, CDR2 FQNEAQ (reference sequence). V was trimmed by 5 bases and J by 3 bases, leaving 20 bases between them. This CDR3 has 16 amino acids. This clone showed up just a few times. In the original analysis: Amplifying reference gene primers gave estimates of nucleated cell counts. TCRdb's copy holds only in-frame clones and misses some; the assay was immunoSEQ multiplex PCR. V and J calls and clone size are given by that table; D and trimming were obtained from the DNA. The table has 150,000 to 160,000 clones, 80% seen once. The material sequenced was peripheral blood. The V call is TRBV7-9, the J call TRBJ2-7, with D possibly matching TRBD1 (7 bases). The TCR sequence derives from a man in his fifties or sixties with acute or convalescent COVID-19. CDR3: CASSPAGQGDHYEQYF. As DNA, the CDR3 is TGTGCCAGCAGCCCTGCGGGGCAGGGGGACCACTACGAGCAGTACTTC.